The 28 T cell receptor beta chains in this list originate from one sample, sequenced in a study of T cells in Graves' hyperthyroidism and ophthalmopathy. TCR beta CDR3 region amplification was performed from RNA transcripts. TCR CDR3 underwent first-round RT-PCR with the HTBI primer set. TCRdb re-called the multiplex PCR reads with MiXCR, one entry per CDR3 protein. The data show fewer than 350,000 distinct CDR3 sequences, roughly 18% seen once. Specimen: blood. The receptors come from a woman in her forties or fifties with Graves' hyperthyroidism.

As for this clonotype: With a far larger clone one base away, a read error is the likely cause. A read error is likely, as this CDR3 ends without the conserved phenylalanine or tryptophan. The J gene is TRBJ2-7, the V gene TRBV11-2, with TRBD1 as a possible D gene (5 bases). This CDR3 comprises 12 residues. V gave up 4 bases and J gave up 3 bases, with 7 bases separating them. Germline V gives CDR1 SGHAT, CDR2 FQNNGV. CDR3 residues: CASSSQGYEQYL. CDR3 DNA: TGTGCCAGCAGCTCGCAGGGCTACGAGCAGTACCTC.

On this clonotype itself: A clone one base away is much larger, so this may be a read error. The chain uses TRBV11-2 and TRBJ2-3, with 9 bases lining up with TRBD2. The CDR3 runs 15 residues. The germline V gene encodes CDR1 SGHAT and CDR2 FQNNGV. CDR3 sequence reads: CASSLVTSGTVTQYF. The CDR3 DNA is TGTGCCAGCAGCTTAGTGACTAGCGGAACAGTTACGCAGTATTTT.

This clonotype showed up just a few times. V and J are TRBV6-1 and TRBJ2-1; D tentatively reads TRBD1 or TRBD2 (5 bases each). CDR3 length: 16 amino acids. The germline CDR1 and CDR2 sequences are MNHNS and SASEGT. Trimming left V 5 bases short and J 4 bases short, with 18 bases between. The CDR3 loop reads CASSSRDGANYNEQFF. The CDR3 DNA sequence: TGTGCCAGCAGTTCCAGGGACGGGGCAAATTACAATGAGCAGTTCTTC.

Regarding this clonotype: This may be a read error, as it is one base from a much larger clone. The chain combines TRBV12-3 or TRBV12-4 with TRBJ1-1, with unresolved D. This CDR3 is 11 amino acids long. The CDR3 sequence: CAGSSTRSAFF. The CDR3 DNA reads as TGTGCCGGCAGTTCGACCCGGTCGGCTTTCTTT.

In its sample, this clonotype was seen once. CDR3 sequence (DNA): TGTGCCAGCAGCTTGGGGTCGGCTGGCTATGGCTACACCTTC. It is translated as CASSLGSAGYGYTF. This chain connects TRBV5-6 to TRBJ1-2; D not resolved. This CDR3 comprises 14 residues. Germline V gene sequence: CDR1 SGHDT, CDR2 YYEEEE. The V and J ends lost 0 bases and 4 bases respectively, with 10 bases between them.

The chain recombines TRBV15 with TRBJ2-1; D is possibly TRBD1 or TRBD2 (6 bases each). Germline V gives CDR1 LNHNV, CDR2 YYDKDF (reference sequence). The CDR3 is 17 residues long. V was cut by 1 base and J by 8 bases, with 21 bases left in between. CDR3 nucleotide sequence: TGTGCCACCAGCAGAGTGCAGGTGGGGGCAGGCGGGGATGAGCAGTTCTTC. Protein sequence: CATSRVQVGAGGDEQFF.

This clonotype was seen many times. The rearrangement links TRBV3-1 to TRBJ2-1, with 11 positions matching TRBD2. The CDR3 runs to 18 residues. Trimming at V came to 3 bases and at J to 0 bases, leaving 7 bases not matched to a gene. Looked up from germline, CDR1 is LGHDT and CDR2 is YNNKEL (reference sequence). The DNA of the CDR3 is TGTGCCAGCAGCCATCGCGGTAGCGGGGGGGACTCCTACAATGAGCAGTTCTTC. This encodes CASSHRGSGGDSYNEQFF.

This clonotype came up many times. V and J are TRBV2 and TRBJ2-3; 9 bases match TRBD2. Germline CDR1 SNHLY, CDR2 FYNNEI. V gave up 6 bases and J gave up 5 bases; unmatched junction bases: 9. CDR3 length equals 15 residues. The CDR3 nucleotides read TGTGCCAGCAGCTTCCGACTAGCGGACCGAGATACGCAGTATTTT. Protein: CASSFRLADRDTQYF. Drawing the rest from reference TRBV2 and TRBJ2-3, the complete variable domain is EPEVTQTPSHQVTQMGQEVILRCVPISNHLYFYWYRQILGQKVEFLVSFYNNEISEKSEIFDDQFSVERPDGSNFTLKIRSTKLEDSAMYFCASSFRLADRDTQYFGPGTRLTVL.

This clonotype was recorded a few times. The chain joins TRBV28 to TRBJ2-7, with TRBD1 matching over 12 bases. V was pared by 7 bases and J by 3 bases, with 10 bases of the junction left unmatched. CDR3 size: 16 residues. Germline CDR1 MDHEN, CDR2 SYDVKM. The CDR3 region has the DNA TGTGCCAGCACCGGGACAGGGGGCGCCCGCCGCTACGAGCAGTACTTC. This encodes CASTGTGGARRYEQYF.

At least ten counts were recorded for this clonotype. The V and J genes are TRBV28 and TRBJ1-5; D unclear. Germline V gene data show CDR1 as MDHEN and CDR2 as SYDVKM. The CDR3 is 17 residues long. The V end lost 6 bases, the J end lost 6 bases, and 24 bases lay between the germline ends. CDR3 DNA sequence: TGTGCCAGCAGCGCGACGATAGGAACAGCACGTCCTCAGCCCCAGCATTTT. This gives the protein CASSATIGTARPQPQHF.

The chain has TRBV29-1 and TRBJ2-5; no clear D gene. The germline V and J ends were trimmed by 1 base and 2 bases, with 8 bases remaining between them. Germline CDR1 and CDR2: SQVTM and ANQGSEA. The CDR3 sequence is 13 residues long. The CDR3 DNA sequence: TGCAGCGTTGAAGTCGTCACACAAGAGACCCAGTACTTC. As protein: CSVEVVTQETQYF. Full variable domain (remainder filled in from reference TRBV29-1 and TRBJ2-5): SAVISQKPSRDICQRGTSLTIQCQVDSQVTMMFWYRQQPGQSLTLIATANQGSEATYESGFVIDKFPISRPNLTFSTLTVSNMSPEDSSIYLCSVEVVTQETQYFGPGTRLLVL.

This clonotype has a single count. The chain combines TRBV5-6 with TRBJ2-7, with D unclear. The V end lost 0 bases, the J end lost 4 bases, and 11 bases lay between the germline ends. The CDR3 has 14 residues. Germline values: CDR1 SGHDT, CDR2 YYEEEE. CDR3: CASSLGASNYEQYF. The CDR3, as DNA: TGTGCCAGCAGCTTGGGAGCAAGCAATTACGAGCAGTACTTC. The whole variable domain, filled in from reference TRBV5-6 and TRBJ2-7, reads DAGVTQSPTHLIKTRGQQVTLRCSPKSGHDTVSWYQQALGQGPQFIFQYYEEEERQRGNFPDRFSGHQFPNYSSELNVNALLLGDSALYLCASSLGASNYEQYFGPGTRLTVT.

This clonotype was seen more than once but under ten times. CDR3 bases: TGCAGCGTTTGGACAGGGGAGTATCCCGGGGAGCTGTTTTTT. This gives the protein CSVWTGEYPGELFF. The chain has TRBV29-1 and TRBJ2-2; TRBD1 matches at 9 bases. CDR3 length: 14 residues. With 5 bases clipped from V and 6 bases from J, the junction kept 7 bases outside the gene matches. Germline loops: CDR1 SQVTM, CDR2 ANQGSEA.

In its sample, this clonotype was seen a few times. The V call is TRBV5-1, the J call TRBJ2-5; D is uncertain. The CDR3 runs to 12 residues. Trimming shortened V by 0 bases and J by 5 bases, and 5 bases separated the two germline ends. Germline lookup yields CDR1 SGHRS and CDR2 YFSETQ. CDR3 protein: CASSLATETQYF. The CDR3 DNA is TGCGCCAGCAGCTTGGCCACGGAGACCCAGTACTTC.

This clonotype was observed at least ten times. CDR3 residues: CATSQRGDLSTDTQYF. Here the CDR3 DNA reads TGTGCCACCAGCCAGAGGGGGGACTTAAGCACAGATACGCAGTATTTT. The V call is TRBV15, the J call TRBJ2-3; either TRBD1 or TRBD2 may fit D (6 bases each). The CDR3 runs to 16 residues. Trimming took 5 bases from V and 0 from J, leaving 15 bases between them. In germline, CDR1 is LNHNV, CDR2 YYDKDF (reference sequence).

This chain connects TRBV20-1 to TRBJ1-1; tentatively, D is TRBD1 (6 bases). V was clipped by 5 bases and J by 1 base, with 11 bases between them. Per germline, CDR1 DFQATT and CDR2 SNEGSKA (reference sequence). This CDR3 is built from 13 residues. The CDR3 region is CSAQQGSNTEAFF. CDR3 nucleotides: TGCAGTGCTCAACAGGGCTCGAACACTGAAGCTTTCTTT.

This clonotype was seen many times. The chain links TRBV14 to TRBJ2-1, with 14 bases matching TRBD2. CDR1 is SGHDN and CDR2 is FVKESK in the germline V gene. V lost 1 base and J lost 2; bases outside the gene matches: 19. The CDR3 totals 23 residues. Here the CDR3 DNA reads TGTGCCAGCAGCCAAGTCAGTCGAACGGGACTAGCGGGAGCGCCCCGGGCCTACAATGAGCAGTTCTTC. Amino acids: CASSQVSRTGLAGAPRAYNEQFF.

This clonotype was seen repeatedly, ten times or more. This rearrangement joins TRBV7-2 to TRBJ2-7, with 11 bases aligning to TRBD2. Germline V gives CDR1 SGHTA, CDR2 FQGNSA. The CDR3 contains 16 residues. The trim removed 0 bases at V and 3 bases at J, leaving 4 bases unmatched. The CDR3 here is CASSLAAGTSGYEQYF. CDR3 nucleotides: TGTGCCAGCAGCTTAGCAGCGGGGACTAGCGGCTACGAGCAGTACTTC.

The V gene is TRBV20-1, the J gene TRBJ1-4; D call uncertain. In germline, CDR1 is DFQATT, CDR2 SNEGSKA (reference sequence). Trimming left V 0 bases short and J 1 base short, with 9 bases between. The CDR3 covers 15 residues. The CDR3 spells CSARDPRLTNEKLFF. In DNA form, the CDR3 reads TGCAGTGCTAGAGATCCACGGTTAACTAATGAAAAACTGTTTTTT.

The gene calls are TRBV6-4 and TRBJ1-2; D may be TRBD1 (6 bases). V was trimmed by 0 bases and J by 4 bases, leaving 24 bases between them. Germline CDR1 and CDR2: MRHNA and SNTAGT. The CDR3 runs to 19 residues. CDR3: CASSDSWTSGTDSLYGYTF. The CDR3 coding sequence is TGTGCCAGCAGTGACTCTTGGACATCTGGGACGGACAGTCTCTATGGCTACACCTTC.

This clonotype was counted once. The rearrangement joins TRBV11-2 to TRBJ1-5; TRBD1 aligns across 7 bases. CDR1 and CDR2 from the germline V gene are SGHAT and FQNNGV. V dropped 5 bases and J dropped 3; count of bases not matched to a gene: 4. This CDR3 comprises 14 residues. The CDR3 region has the DNA TGTGCCAGCAGCATCACAGGGGTCAATCAGCCCCAGCATTTT. Translation gives CASSITGVNQPQHF.

The V and J genes are TRBV10-3 and TRBJ2-7; 8 nucleotides agree with TRBD1. CDR1 is ENHRY, CDR2 SYGVKD, per germline. Unmatched junction bases numbered 5, after V lost 4 bases and J lost 6 bases. This CDR3 contains 13 residues. The CDR3 DNA reads TGTGCCATCAGTGTGGACAGGGTGGCCGAGCAGTACGTC. It is translated as CAISVDRVAEQYV.

In this sample, this clonotype turned up a few times. The chain combines TRBV4-1 with TRBJ2-3; D is unclear. V was trimmed by 0 bases and J by 8 bases, leaving 9 bases between them. The CDR3 totals 13 residues. CDR1 MGHRA and CDR2 YSYEKL come from the germline V gene. The CDR3 region has the DNA TGCGCCAGCAGCCAAGATGGTGGAATTACGCAGTATTTT. Translated, it gives CASSQDGGITQYF.

V is TRBV5-4 and J is TRBJ2-5, with 8 nucleotides matching TRBD2. The ends lost 0 bases at V and 5 bases at J; junction bases unmatched: 6. CDR1 and CDR2 from the germline V gene are SGHNT and YYREEE (reference sequence). The CDR3 loop spans 15 amino acids. The CDR3 sequence: CASSLVAGGLETQYF. As DNA, the CDR3 is TGTGCCAGCAGCTTGGTCGCGGGGGGCTTGGAGACCCAGTACTTC.

The rearrangement links TRBV6-1 to TRBJ2-5, with 7 nucleotides matching TRBD2. The CDR3 consists of 14 residues. Per germline, CDR1 MNHNS and CDR2 SASEGT. Losses at the gene ends were 6 bases for V and 2 bases for J; bases not matched to a gene: 6. CDR3 sequence reads: CASSGGLGQETQYF. The CDR3 DNA reads as TGTGCCAGCAGCGGGGGGTTGGGACAAGAGACCCAGTACTTC.

This clonotype came up a few times. The J gene is TRBJ2-2, the V gene TRBV6-1, with 8 bases that match TRBD1. J gave up 0 bases and V 6 bases, and 3 bases lay outside the gene matches. Germline V gene data show CDR1 as MNHNS and CDR2 as SASEGT. The CDR3 is 15 residues long. In nucleotides, the CDR3 is TGTGCCAGCAGGCGGGGACAGGCGAACACCGGGGAGCTGTTTTTT. The encoded protein is CASRRGQANTGELFF.

This clonotype has only a few counts. The chain is built from TRBV20-1 and TRBJ1-6; no definite D call. CDR3 length: 13 amino acids. Trimming pared 5 bases from V and 8 bases from J, leaving 13 bases between. Germline V gene data show CDR1 as DFQATT and CDR2 as SNEGSKA (reference sequence). The CDR3 DNA reads TGCAGTGCTCGCAAAGAACCATATTCACCCCTCCACTTT. This gives the protein CSARKEPYSPLHF.

The rearrangement uses TRBV4-1 and TRBJ1-4, with a tentative D call TRBD1 (5 bases). Per the germline V gene, CDR1 is MGHRA and CDR2 is YSYEKL. Trimming shortened V by 8 bases and J by 7 bases, and 23 bases separated the two germline ends. The CDR3 totals 16 residues. The chain's CDR3 is CASLPSPGSRGEKLFF. The CDR3 nucleotides are TGCGCCAGCCTACCCAGTCCAGGGTCTCGTGGTGAAAAACTGTTTTTT.